This TCR beta chain was captured by sequencing in a study of T cell therapy after organ transplantation. Study at large: CMV-specific T cells, median 1.92 x 10^8, were given as 2 to 6 intravenous infusions. Study results and caveats: Nonresponder repertoires showed strong pretherapy expansions, barely changing post-therapy.

The method was immunoSEQ multiplex PCR; TCRdb's version includes in-frame clones alone and lacks a portion of them. The table lists 20,000 to 25,000 clones, about 83% of them singletons. The time point denotes: 20-29 weeks after completion of therapy. By sample fraction, this clone is medium-sized. Antigen: not known. The sequence came from a human patient who had received a solid organ transplant and had CMV disease. Some T cells may be graft donor cells. The sample consisted of CD8+ T cells from blood, taken after autologous CMV-specific T cell therapy.

The CDR3 sequence is CASSLSHVLAVHSYNEQFF. CDR3 bases: TGTGCCAGCAGCTTATCCCACGTCCTAGCGGTCCACTCCTACAATGAGCAGTTCTTC. The V and J genes are TRBV11-2 and TRBJ2-1, with 7 bases fitting TRBD2. This CDR3 has 19 residues. Germline V gives CDR1 SGHAT, CDR2 FQNNGV. With V trimmed by 2 bases and J by 0 bases, 13 bases remained unmatched.